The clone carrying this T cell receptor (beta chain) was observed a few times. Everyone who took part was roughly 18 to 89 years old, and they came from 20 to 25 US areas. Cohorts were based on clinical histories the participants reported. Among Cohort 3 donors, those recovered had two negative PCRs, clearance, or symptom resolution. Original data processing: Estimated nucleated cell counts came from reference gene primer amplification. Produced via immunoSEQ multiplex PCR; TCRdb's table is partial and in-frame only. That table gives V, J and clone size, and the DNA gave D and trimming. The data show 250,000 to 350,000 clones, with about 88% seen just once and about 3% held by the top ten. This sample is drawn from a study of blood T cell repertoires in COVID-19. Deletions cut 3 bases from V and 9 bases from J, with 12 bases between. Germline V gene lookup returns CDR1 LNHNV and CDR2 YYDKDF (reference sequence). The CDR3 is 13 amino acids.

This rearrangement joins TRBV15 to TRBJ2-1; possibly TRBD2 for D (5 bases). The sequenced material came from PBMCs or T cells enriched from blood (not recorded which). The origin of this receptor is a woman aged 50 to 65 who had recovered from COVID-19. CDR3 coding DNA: TGTGCCACCAGCAGGGGTAGCGAGGCTGAGCAGTTCTTC. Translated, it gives CATSRGSEAEQFF. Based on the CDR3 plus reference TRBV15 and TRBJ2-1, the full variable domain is DAMVIQNPRYQVTQFGKPVTLSCSQTLNHNVMYWYQQKSSQAPKLLFHYYDKDFNNEADTPDNFQSRRPNTSFCFLDIRSPGLGDTAMYLCATSRGSEAEQFFGPGTRLTVL.